What follows are 8 T cell receptor beta chains derived from one specimen sequenced in a study of blood T cell repertoires in COVID-19. Assay: immunoSEQ multiplex PCR; the TCRdb copy retains only in-frame clones and omits some. The sample consists of 250,000 to 300,000 clones, 70% to 90% of them appearing once. Sample: PBMCs or T cells enriched from blood (not recorded which). These TCRs come from a woman in her 50s who had recovered from COVID-19.

To note about this clone: At one end the junction does not follow the germline gene, possibly because of a read error. This chain uses TRBV2 with TRBJ2-4, with 8 bases that match TRBD1. Germline CDR1 and CDR2: SNHLY and FYNNEI. The CDR3 consists of 16 residues. The CDR3 DNA reads as TGTGCCAGCAGCGAAGGACGGACAGGGGCCAAAAACATTCAGTACTTC. It encodes CASSEGRTGAKNIQYF.

Remarks on this clone: The same CDR3 also results from other DNA sequences found in this sample. CDR3 residues: CASSVTSGRSYEQYF. For the CDR3, the DNA is TGTGCCAGCAGCGTAACAAGCGGGAGGTCCTACGAGCAGTACTTC. The chain links TRBV7-2 to TRBJ2-7, with 9 nucleotides matching TRBD2. Germline V gene sequence: CDR1 SGHTA, CDR2 FQGNSA. V was pared by 5 bases and J by 1 base, with 6 bases of the junction left unmatched. The CDR3 length is 15 residues. Filled out from reference TRBV7-2 and TRBJ2-7, the complete variable domain reads GAGVSQSPSNKVTEKGKDVELRCDPISGHTALYWYRQSLGQGLEFLIYFQGNSAPDKSGLPSDRFSAERTGGSVSTLTIQRTQQEDSAVYLCASSVTSGRSYEQYFGPGTRLTVT.

V and J are TRBV3-1 (or the pseudogene TRBV3-2) and TRBJ2-7; tentative D call: TRBD2 (6 bases). The V gene lost 1 base and the J gene lost 1 base, with 11 bases spanning the gap. There are 15 residues in the CDR3. Germline-derived CDR1 and CDR2 are LGHDT and YNNKEL (reference sequence). CDR3 nucleotides: TGTGCCAGCAGCCAAGTCGGGAGCAAATCCTACGAGCAGTACTTC. Protein sequence: CASSQVGSKSYEQYF.

The chain joins TRBV5-1 to TRBJ1-4; D ambiguous. Per germline, CDR1 SGHRS and CDR2 YFSETQ. This CDR3 comprises 16 residues. Trimming cost V 1 base and J 0 bases, with 10 bases left between them. For the CDR3, the DNA is TGCGCCAGCAGCTTGCGGGGATACGCAACTAATGAAAAACTGTTTTTT. This gives the protein CASSLRGYATNEKLFF.

The chain joins TRBV27 to TRBJ1-5; no reliable D call. Looked up from germline, CDR1 is MNHEY and CDR2 is SMNVEV (reference sequence). The germline V and J ends were trimmed by 5 bases and 1 base, with 6 bases remaining between them. The CDR3 extends over 13 amino acids. CDR3 sequence reads: CASSPHSNQPQHF. The CDR3 DNA reads as TGTGCCAGCAGTCCACACAGCAATCAGCCCCAGCATTTT.

This chain connects TRBV28 to TRBJ1-6, with 7 bases fitting TRBD1. V gave up 5 bases and J gave up 5 bases; unmatched junction bases: 0. CDR1 MDHEN and CDR2 SYDVKM come from the germline V gene. The CDR3 extends over 13 amino acids. DNA of the CDR3: TGTGCCAGCAGTACAGGGGATAATTCACCCCTCCACTTT. Protein product: CASSTGDNSPLHF.

The chain has TRBV11-1 and TRBJ2-5; 12 bases line up with TRBD2. Germline trimming cut 4 bases from V and 5 bases from J; bases unmatched to any gene: 8. The CDR3 has 16 residues. CDR1 and CDR2 from the germline V gene are SGHAT and FQDESV (reference sequence). The CDR3 loop is CASSSATSGSAETQYF. As DNA, the CDR3 is TGTGCCAGCAGCTCCGCGACTAGCGGGAGCGCGGAGACCCAGTACTTC.

This clone was observed a handful of times. CDR3 amino acids: CASSYGGLPYGYTF. CDR3 nucleotide sequence: TGTGCCAGCAGTTACGGGGGCTTGCCCTATGGCTACACCTTC. This chain joins TRBV6-5 and TRBJ1-2; D perhaps matches TRBD1 (6 bases). The CDR3 consists of 14 residues. Per germline, CDR1 MNHEY and CDR2 SVGAGI. V dropped 2 bases and J dropped 4 bases, with 11 bases sitting between them.